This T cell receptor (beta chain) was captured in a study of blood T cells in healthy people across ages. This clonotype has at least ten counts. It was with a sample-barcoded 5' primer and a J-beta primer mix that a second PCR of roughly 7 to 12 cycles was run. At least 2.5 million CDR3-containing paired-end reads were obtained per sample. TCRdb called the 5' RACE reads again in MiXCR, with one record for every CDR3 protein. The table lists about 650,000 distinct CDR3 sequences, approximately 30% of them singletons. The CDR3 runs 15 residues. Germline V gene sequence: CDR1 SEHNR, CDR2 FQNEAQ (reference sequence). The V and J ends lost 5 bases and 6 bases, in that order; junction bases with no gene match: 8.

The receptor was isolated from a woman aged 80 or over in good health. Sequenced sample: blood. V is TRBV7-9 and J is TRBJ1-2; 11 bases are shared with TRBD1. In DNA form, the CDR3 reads TGTGCCAGCAGCCAACAAGGGACAGGGGGGAATGGCTACACCTTC. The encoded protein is CASSQQGTGGNGYTF.